The T cell receptor (beta chain) under discussion was sequenced for a study of PD-1 blockade in classical Hodgkin lymphoma. Time point: cycle 4 day 1 (C4D1), after 6 weeks of nivolumab. Each patient's relapse followed autologous stem cell transplantation, and brentuximab vedotin exposure varied. Negative magnetic selection isolated CD4+ T cells from thawed PBMCs. This clone appeared once. V dropped 7 bases and J dropped 0; count of bases not matched to a gene: 6. In germline, CDR1 is SQVTM, CDR2 ANQGSEA. The length of the CDR3 is 13 residues. Measured with immunoSEQ multiplex PCR; TCRdb has only the in-frame clones, and not every one. The sample holds 25,000 to 35,000 clones, under 90% seen once.

This sequence was found in a human donor with classical Hodgkin lymphoma. The genes are TRBV29-1 and TRBJ2-7; TRBD1 agrees at 7 bases. The input for sequencing was CD4+ T cells from blood, taken before the fourth cycle of nivolumab. CDR3 DNA: TGCAGCGCCGGGACAGTTCTCTCCTACGAGCAGTACTTC. Translated: CSAGTVLSYEQYF.